Below, 20 T cell receptor beta chains from the same sample are listed, as sequenced in a study of CD8 T cells in ankylosing spondylitis (dated by TCRdb to the late 2010s). Receptors were amplified or captured by 5' RACE. Sequencing was performed on an Illumina HiSeq 2500. The raw public reads went through TCRdb reprocessing: fastp at Q25, MiXCR clone calling, in-frame beta chains kept. Each CDR3 protein gets just one entry, which takes the most common genes and DNA from the rows behind it. The sample table lists 200,000 to 300,000 distinct CDR3 sequences, around 9.1% of them with a count of one. Of the sample, approximately 7% falls within the top ten clones. Source material: blood, either unsorted or a sorted T cell fraction (not recorded which). These receptors were taken from a male donor with ankylosing spondylitis or in good health (not recorded which).

The rearrangement uses TRBV11-2 and TRBJ2-2; D is perhaps TRBD2 (5 bases). Deletions cut 4 bases from V and 6 bases from J, with 21 bases between. There are 17 residues in the CDR3. In germline, CDR1 is SGHAT, CDR2 FQNNGV. The CDR3 DNA sequence: TGTGCCAGCAGCTCAATCGATAGGACTTTTACATCCGGGGAGCTGTTTTTT. It encodes CASSSIDRTFTSGELFF.

J is TRBJ2-7 and V is TRBV6-1, with D perhaps TRBD1 (5 bases). V shed 2 bases and J shed 1 base, with 9 bases lying between them. From germline, CDR1 is MNHNS and CDR2 SASEGT. The CDR3 totals 14 residues. CDR3 bases: TGTGCCAGCAGTGAATTTCGACAGTCCTACGAGCAGTACTTC. Translation: CASSEFRQSYEQYF.

This clonotype was picked up many times. The rearrangement joins TRBV3-1 to TRBJ2-7; unclear D gene. Germline V gene sequence: CDR1 LGHDT, CDR2 YNNKEL (reference sequence). V was shortened by 2 bases and J by 4 bases, with 3 bases between the two germline ends. This CDR3 has 11 residues. DNA of the CDR3: TGTGCCAGCAGCCAATGGTACGAGCAGTACTTC. Its protein is CASSQWYEQYF.

Many counts were recorded for this clonotype. V and J are TRBV7-9 and TRBJ2-2, with TRBD2 matching 10 bases. The CDR3 length is 17 residues. The trim removed 5 bases at V and 0 bases at J, leaving 6 bases unmatched. Per the germline V gene, CDR1 is SEHNR and CDR2 is FQNEAQ (reference sequence). Here the CDR3 reads CASSVGLAEANTGELFF. In nucleotides, the CDR3 is TGTGCCAGCAGCGTAGGACTAGCGGAGGCGAACACCGGGGAGCTGTTTTTT.

The chain couples TRBV6-1 to TRBJ2-7; TRBD1 or TRBD2 may be the D gene (7 bases each). V lost 8 bases and J 4 bases, leaving 21 bases between the germline ends. The CDR3 contains 15 residues. Germline V gives CDR1 MNHNS, CDR2 SASEGT. The CDR3 loop reads CASSKGRGQFYEQYF. The CDR3, as DNA: TGTGCCAGCTCAAAAGGGAGGGGACAGTTTTACGAGCAGTACTTC.

This clonotype was detected many times. The J gene is TRBJ1-2, the V gene TRBV25-1; TRBD1 matches at 8 bases. The V gene end was trimmed by 1 base and the J gene end by 7 bases; junction bases not matched to a gene: 11. In germline, CDR1 is MGHDK, CDR2 SYGVNS. CDR3 length equals 16 residues. The CDR3: CASSESGTGPSGGYTF. As DNA, the CDR3 is TGTGCCAGCAGTGAATCCGGGACAGGACCTTCTGGTGGCTACACCTTC.

This clonotype was counted at least ten times. The CDR3 nucleotides read TGTGCCATCAGCCCTGGACTAGCGGTCCGTGTAGGCACCGGGGAGCTGTTTTTT. Protein sequence: CAISPGLAVRVGTGELFF. This chain uses TRBV10-3 with TRBJ2-2; 10 nucleotides match TRBD2. Germline CDR1 is ENHRY and CDR2 is SYGVKD. This CDR3 is 18 amino acids long. Trimming removed 6 bases from V and 4 bases from J; junction bases left unmatched: 14.

This clonotype was detected only a few times. The genes are TRBV12-3 or TRBV12-4 and TRBJ2-1; the D is unclear. The CDR3 contains 14 residues. Trimming pared 4 bases from V and 6 bases from J, leaving 13 bases between. This CDR3 reads CASSSANGLNEQFF. CDR3 bases: TGTGCCAGCAGTTCCGCCAACGGTCTCAATGAGCAGTTCTTC.

This clonotype has a count of ten or more. This chain uses TRBV27 with TRBJ1-1, with 7 positions matching TRBD1. The CDR3 is 15 amino acids. The trim removed 3 bases at V and 6 bases at J, leaving 10 bases unmatched. The V gene's germline CDR1 is MNHEY and CDR2 SMNVEV (reference sequence). CDR3 amino acids: CASSLGKDRFAEAFF. The CDR3 nucleotides read TGTGCCAGCAGTTTGGGAAAGGACAGGTTTGCTGAAGCTTTCTTT.

This clonotype was found a few times. The rearrangement joins TRBV7-2 to TRBJ2-1; 7 bases are a match to TRBD2. The CDR3 length is 14 residues. Germline CDR1 is SGHTA and CDR2 is FQGNSA. V was clipped by 1 base and J by 7 bases; unmatched bases: 4. CDR3 sequence: CASSLEVGGNEQFF. CDR3 sequence (DNA): TGTGCCAGCAGCTTAGAGGTGGGGGGGAATGAGCAGTTCTTC.

This clonotype was detected many times. The chain employs TRBV6-1 and TRBJ1-2, with a weak D call TRBD1 (6 bases). Germline V gene lookup returns CDR1 MNHNS and CDR2 SASEGT. With 1 base removed from V and 4 bases from J, the gap between germline ends came to 13 bases. CDR3 length equals 15 residues. The DNA for the CDR3 is TGTGCCAGCAGTGAAGGTCCGGGGGCGATCTATGGCTACACCTTC. Protein product: CASSEGPGAIYGYTF.

This clonotype was recorded many times. The CDR3 here is CSARGGTANYGYTF. CDR3 nucleotides: TGCAGTGCTAGGGGGGGGACGGCTAACTATGGCTACACCTTC. This chain connects TRBV20-1 to TRBJ1-2, with D perhaps matching TRBD1 (5 bases). There are 14 residues in the CDR3. V was cut by 3 bases and J by 0 bases, with 11 bases left in between. Germline assignment: CDR1 DFQATT and CDR2 SNEGSKA (reference sequence).

Many counts were recorded for this clonotype. The chain employs TRBV7-9 and TRBJ2-5; D may match TRBD1 or TRBD2 (5 bases each). This CDR3 comprises 16 residues. V was clipped by 1 base and J by 3 bases, with 15 bases between them. CDR1 and CDR2 from the germline V gene are SEHNR and FQNEAQ (reference sequence). The CDR3 DNA follows: TGTGCCAGCAGCTTAGATACAGGACTCACCAAAGAGACCCAGTACTTC. It encodes CASSLDTGLTKETQYF.

The sample holds many counts of this clonotype. This sequence joins TRBV27 and TRBJ2-7; D may be TRBD2 (6 bases). Deletions cut 6 bases from V and 6 bases from J, with 12 bases between. This CDR3 is 12 amino acids long. Germline CDR1 and CDR2: MNHEY and SMNVEV (reference sequence). This chain's CDR3 is CASRQEGGEQYF. CDR3 coding DNA: TGTGCCAGCAGGCAGGAGGGTGGCGAGCAGTACTTC.

This clonotype was detected ten times or more. This chain connects TRBV7-8 to TRBJ2-2, with 9 positions matching TRBD1. There are 15 residues in the CDR3. CDR1 is SGHVS and CDR2 is FQNEAQ in the germline V gene. Trimming cost V 5 bases and J 7 bases; bases outside gene matches: 8. For the CDR3, the DNA is TGTGCCAGCAGCATCGTACAGGGGGCGGGCGGGGAGCTGTTTTTT. It encodes CASSIVQGAGGELFF. Based on the CDR3 plus reference TRBV7-8 and TRBJ2-2, the full variable domain is GAGVSQSPRYKVAKRGQDVALRCDPISGHVSLFWYQQALGQGPEFLTYFQNEAQLDKSGLPSDRFFAERPEGSVSTLKIQRTQQEDSAVYLCASSIVQGAGGELFFGEGSRLTVL.

There are many counts of this clonotype. V usage is TRBV10-3 and J usage is TRBJ2-3; D not certain. V lost 0 bases and J 3 bases, leaving 7 bases between the germline ends. Germline V lookup: CDR1 ENHRY, CDR2 SYGVKD. The CDR3 has 14 amino acids. The CDR3 coding sequence is TGTGCCATCAGTGAGTCGCTAGATACAGATACGCAGTATTTT. It encodes CAISESLDTDTQYF.

The chain recombines TRBV28 with TRBJ2-4; D is perhaps TRBD2 (5 bases). Gene TRBJ2-1 matches the end of the DNA better, so the J call may be wrong. CDR1 is MDHEN and CDR2 is SYDVKM in the germline V gene. This CDR3 spans 14 amino acids. CDR3 nucleotides: TGTGCCAGCAGTTTATTGGAACCAGACGGACTTCAGTTCTTC. Translation: CASSLLEPDGLQFF.

At least ten counts were recorded for this clonotype. The chain is built from TRBV9 and TRBJ2-4; 7 nucleotides line up with TRBD1. CDR3 length: 14 residues. Trimming took 3 bases from V and 5 from J; bases not matched to a gene: 5. The germline V gene has CDR1 SGDLS and CDR2 YYNGEE. The chain's CDR3 is CASSARTGENIQYF. The CDR3 DNA reads as TGTGCCAGCAGCGCAAGGACAGGCGAAAACATTCAGTACTTC.

This clonotype came up many times. The rearrangement links TRBV29-1 to TRBJ2-5; a weak D match, TRBD2 (6 bases). Per germline, CDR1 SQVTM and CDR2 ANQGSEA. V was trimmed by 6 bases and J by 2 bases, leaving 13 bases between them. CDR3 length: 13 amino acids. In nucleotides, the CDR3 is TGCAGCGTGATACTAGCAAATCAAGAGACCCAGTACTTC. This codes for CSVILANQETQYF.

This clonotype occurred many times. V and J are TRBV11-2 and TRBJ2-6; D is unresolved. CDR1 is SGHAT and CDR2 is FQNNGV in the germline V gene. This CDR3 spans 17 amino acids. The V end was cut by 3 bases, the J end by 1 base, with 13 bases between. In DNA, the CDR3 is TGTGCCAGCAGCTTCAGATCAGTGGAATCTGGGGCCAACGTCCTGACTTTC. Translating gives CASSFRSVESGANVLTF.